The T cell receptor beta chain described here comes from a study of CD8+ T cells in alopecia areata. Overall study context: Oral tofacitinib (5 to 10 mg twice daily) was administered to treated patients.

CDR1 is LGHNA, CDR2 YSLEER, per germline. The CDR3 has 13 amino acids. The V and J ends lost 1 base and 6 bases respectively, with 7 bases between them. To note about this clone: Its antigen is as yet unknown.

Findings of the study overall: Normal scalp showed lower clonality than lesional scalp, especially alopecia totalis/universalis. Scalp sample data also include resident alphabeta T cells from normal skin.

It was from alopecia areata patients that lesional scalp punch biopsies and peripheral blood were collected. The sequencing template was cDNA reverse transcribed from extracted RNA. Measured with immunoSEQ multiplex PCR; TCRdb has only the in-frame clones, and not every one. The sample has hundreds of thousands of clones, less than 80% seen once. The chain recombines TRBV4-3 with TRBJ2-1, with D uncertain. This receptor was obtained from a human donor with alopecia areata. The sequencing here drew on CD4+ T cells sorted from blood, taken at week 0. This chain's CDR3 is CASSQGHFNEQFF. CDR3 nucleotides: TGCGCCAGCAGCCAAGGACATTTCAATGAGCAGTTCTTC.